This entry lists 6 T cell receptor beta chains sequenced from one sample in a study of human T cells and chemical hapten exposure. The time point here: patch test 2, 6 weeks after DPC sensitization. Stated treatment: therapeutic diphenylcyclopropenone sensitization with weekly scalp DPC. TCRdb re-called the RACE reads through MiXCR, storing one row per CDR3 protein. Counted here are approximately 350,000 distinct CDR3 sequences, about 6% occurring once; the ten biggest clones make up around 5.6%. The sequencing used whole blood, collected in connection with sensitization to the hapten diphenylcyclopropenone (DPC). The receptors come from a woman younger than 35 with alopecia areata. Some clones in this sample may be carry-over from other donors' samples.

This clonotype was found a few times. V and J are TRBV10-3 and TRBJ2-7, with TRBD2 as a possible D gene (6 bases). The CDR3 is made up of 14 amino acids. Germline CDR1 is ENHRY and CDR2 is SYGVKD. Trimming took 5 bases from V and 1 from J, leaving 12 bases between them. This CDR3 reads CAISPRDSSYEQYF. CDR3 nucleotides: TGTGCCATCAGTCCTCGGGACTCTTCCTACGAGCAGTACTTC.

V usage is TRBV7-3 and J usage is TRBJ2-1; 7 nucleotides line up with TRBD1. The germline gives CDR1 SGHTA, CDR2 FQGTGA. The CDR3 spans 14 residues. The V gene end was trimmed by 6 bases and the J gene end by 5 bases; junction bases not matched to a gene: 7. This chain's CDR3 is CASSSPGQHNEQFF. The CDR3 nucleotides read TGTGCCAGCAGTTCTCCGGGACAGCACAATGAGCAGTTCTTC.

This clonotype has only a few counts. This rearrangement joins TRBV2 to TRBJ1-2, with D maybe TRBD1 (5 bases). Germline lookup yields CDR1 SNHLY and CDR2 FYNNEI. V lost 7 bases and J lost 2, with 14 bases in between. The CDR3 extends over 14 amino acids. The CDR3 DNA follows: TGTGCCAGCAAAGGGGCAGTACTCAACTATGGCTACACCTTC. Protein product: CASKGAVLNYGYTF. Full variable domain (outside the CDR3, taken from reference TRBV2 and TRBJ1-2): EPEVTQTPSHQVTQMGQEVILRCVPISNHLYFYWYRQILGQKVEFLVSFYNNEISEKSEIFDDQFSVERPDGSNFTLKIRSTKLEDSAMYFCASKGAVLNYGYTFGSGTRLTVV.

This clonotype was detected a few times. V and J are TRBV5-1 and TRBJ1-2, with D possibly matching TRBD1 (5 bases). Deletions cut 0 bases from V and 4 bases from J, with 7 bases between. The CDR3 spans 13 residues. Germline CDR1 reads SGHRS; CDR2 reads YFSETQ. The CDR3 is CASSLGQPYGYTF. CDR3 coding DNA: TGCGCCAGCAGCTTGGGACAGCCCTATGGCTACACCTTC. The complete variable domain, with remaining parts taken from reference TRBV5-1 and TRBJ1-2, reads KAGVTQTPRYLIKTRGQQVTLSCSPISGHRSVSWYQQTPGQGLQFLFEYFSETQRNKGNFPGRFSGRQFSNSRSEMNVSTLELGDSALYLCASSLGQPYGYTFGSGTRLTVV.

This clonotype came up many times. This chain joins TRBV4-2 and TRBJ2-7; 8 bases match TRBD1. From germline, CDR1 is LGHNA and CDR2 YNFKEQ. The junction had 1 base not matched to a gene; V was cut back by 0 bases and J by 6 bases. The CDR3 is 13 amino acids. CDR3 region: CASSQDTGGEQYF. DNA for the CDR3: TGTGCCAGCAGCCAAGATACAGGGGGCGAGCAGTACTTC.

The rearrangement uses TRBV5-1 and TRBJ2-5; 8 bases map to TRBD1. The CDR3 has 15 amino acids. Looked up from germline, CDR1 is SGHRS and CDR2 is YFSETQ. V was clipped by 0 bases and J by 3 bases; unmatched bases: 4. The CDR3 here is CASSLVGTGEETQYF. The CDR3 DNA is TGCGCCAGCAGCTTGGTGGGGACAGGAGAAGAGACCCAGTACTTC. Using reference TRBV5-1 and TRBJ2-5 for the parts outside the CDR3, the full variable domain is KAGVTQTPRYLIKTRGQQVTLSCSPISGHRSVSWYQQTPGQGLQFLFEYFSETQRNKGNFPGRFSGRQFSNSRSEMNVSTLELGDSALYLCASSLVGTGEETQYFGPGTRLLVL.